A selection of T cell receptor beta chains follows, all from one sample in a study of blood T cell repertoires in COVID-19. This table comes from immunoSEQ multiplex PCR, and its TCRdb copy is limited to in-frame clones, with some not included. The sample holds about 150,000 clones; about 80% are singletons and the top ten take approximately 0.5%. Material: peripheral blood. Receptor source: a man aged 55 to 70 with acute or convalescent COVID-19. The CDR3 runs from the conserved cysteine through the conserved F or W. A D gene is named only where the DNA matches it firmly. Clone sizes are given selectively: once, few, many, or a class where the clone is expanded.

v_gene	d_gene	j_gene	abundance	CDR3nt	CDR3aa
TRBV6-2/TRBV6-3	.	TRBJ1-1	.	TGTGCCAGCAGCCCATCGGAGAAGAACACTGAAGCTTTCTTT	CASSPSEKNTEAFF
TRBV4-3	TRBD2	TRBJ2-1	.	TGCGCCAGCAGCCATTCCCTAGCGGGAGGGCCCTATGAGCAGTTCTTC	CASSHSLAGGPYEQFF
TRBV28	TRBD1	TRBJ1-2	.	TGTGCCAGCAGTCCGGGGGGACAGGGCTATGGCTACACCTTC	CASSPGGQGYGYTF
TRBV2	.	TRBJ1-5	once	TGTGCCAGCAGCGAGGGGGATAGCAATCAGCCCCAGCATTTT	CASSEGDSNQPQHF
TRBV3-1/TRBV3-2	.	TRBJ1-3	.	TGTGCCAGCAGTCCCGACAGCCGCTCTGGAAACACCATATATTTT	CASSPDSRSGNTIYF
TRBV27	TRBD1	TRBJ2-7	once	TGTGCCAGCAGTTTAAACAGGGGGCAACACGAGCAGTACTTC	CASSLNRGQHEQYF
TRBV28	.	TRBJ2-7	.	TGTGCCAGCAGTTTCTTGGCAGGTGACACCTACGAGCAGTACTTC	CASSFLAGDTYEQYF
TRBV10-3	.	TRBJ2-7	.	TGTGCCATCAGTGAGTCTCGCTACTACGAGCAGTACTTC	CAISESRYYEQYF
TRBV13	.	TRBJ2-2	.	TGTGCCAGCAGCTTATACGGGGGCACCGGGGAGCTGTTTTTT	CASSLYGGTGELFF
TRBV7-2	TRBD2	TRBJ2-3	.	TGTGCCAGCAGCACATCTAGCGGGGTTAGCACAGATACGCAGTATTTT	CASSTSSGVSTDTQYF
TRBV2	.	TRBJ1-4	.	TGTGCCAGCAGTGGTAGACAGGCATCTAATGAAAAACTGTTTTTT	CASSGRQASNEKLFF
TRBV11-2	.	TRBJ1-1	.	TGTGCCAGCAGCCAAGGGGCAGGCCTGGGCGGCACTGAAGCTTTCTTT	CASSQGAGLGGTEAFF
TRBV5-1	TRBD1	TRBJ1-5	few	TGCGCCAGCAGCTGGGGACAGGGGGCTAATCAGCCCCAGCATTTT	CASSWGQGANQPQHF
TRBV30	TRBD2	TRBJ2-1	few	TGTGCCTGGCCGGGACTAGAAGCGTGTGAGCAGTTCTTC	CAWPGLEACEQFF
TRBV15	.	TRBJ2-2	.	TGTGCCACCGCTACAGCAACCGGGGAGCTGTTTTTT	CATATATGELFF
TRBV3-1/TRBV3-2	.	TRBJ1-4	.	TGTGCCAGCAGCCAAGGGACAGCTGAGAATGAAAAACTGTTTTTT	CASSQGTAENEKLFF
TRBV5-6	TRBD1	TRBJ1-6	.	TGTGCCAGCAGCTTAGGACAGGTCGATTCACCCCTCCACTTT	CASSLGQVDSPLHF
TRBV19	TRBD1	TRBJ1-5	.	TGTGCCAGTAGTATTGGGACAGGCAATCAGCCCCAGCATTTT	CASSIGTGNQPQHF
TRBV5-6	.	TRBJ2-2	few	TGTGCCAGCAGCTTGTGGCATACCGGGGAGCTGTTTTTT	CASSLWHTGELFF
TRBV30	.	TRBJ1-2	few	TGTGCCTGGACAGGAATTAACTATGGCTACACCTTC	CAWTGINYGYTF
TRBV28	TRBD1	TRBJ1-5	.	TGTGCCAGCAGGGGACAGAGCAATCAGCCCCAGCATTTT	CASRGQSNQPQHF
TRBV5-5	TRBD1	TRBJ1-6	.	TGTGCCAGCAGCTGGGGACAGGGGGATTCACCCCTCCACTTT	CASSWGQGDSPLHF
TRBV7-3	.	TRBJ2-5	.	TGTGCCAGCAGCATCGGACAGAAAGAGACCCAGTACTTC	CASSIGQKETQYF
TRBV5-4	.	TRBJ1-2	.	TGTGCCAGCACCTTCCCCGGTAATCGGAACTATGGCTACACCTTC	CASTFPGNRNYGYTF
TRBV7-2	.	TRBJ2-1	.	TGTGCCAGCAGCTTAGGGGCCCTAGGACAGAGAAACAATGAGCAGTTCTTC	CASSLGALGQRNNEQFF
TRBV6-5	TRBD1	TRBJ2-2	once	TGTGCCAGCATCCGGGACAGGGTGACCGGGGAGCTGTTTTTT	CASIRDRVTGELFF
TRBV5-4	TRBD1	TRBJ1-2	.	TGTGCCAGCAGCTTAACTCCTAAAACGGACAGGGCAGGCCGTGGCTACACCTTC	CASSLTPKTDRAGRGYTF